Following are 16 T cell receptor beta chains from one sample sequenced in a study of blood T cell repertoires in COVID-19. TCRdb's table, derived via immunoSEQ multiplex PCR, lists solely in-frame clones and lacks some. The sample comprises 450,000 to 500,000 clones, about nine tenths of which are singletons, and approximately 8.3% rests with the top ten. Sequencing was done on a sample of PBMCs or T cells enriched from blood (not recorded which). These receptors were taken from a woman in her sixties who had recovered from COVID-19.

The CDR3 DNA reads as TGTGCCAGCAGCCGTGACAGGGCCACTGAAGCTTTCTTT. Translated, it gives CASSRDRATEAFF. J is TRBJ1-1 and V is TRBV12-3 or TRBV12-4, with TRBD1 identical over 7 bases. CDR3 length: 13 residues. V lost 6 bases, J lost 4 bases, and 5 bases stayed unmatched.

The V call is TRBV24-1, the J call TRBJ2-3, with 7 bases that match TRBD2. V lost 0 bases to trimming and J lost 5 bases; unmatched junction nucleotides: 10. CDR3 length: 17 residues. Looked up from germline, CDR1 is KGHDR and CDR2 is SFDVKD. CDR3 sequence (DNA): TGTGCCACCAGTGATTTGCAAGGTGTGGGACTAAAAGATACGCAGTATTTT. Translated, it gives CATSDLQGVGLKDTQYF.

The chain is built from TRBV30 and TRBJ2-5; 12 bases agree with TRBD2. The CDR3 has 14 amino acids. Germline lookup yields CDR1 GTSNPN and CDR2 SVGIG (reference sequence). Losses at the gene ends were 3 bases for V and 2 bases for J; bases not matched to a gene: 1. The CDR3 sequence: CAWSLAGGQETQYF. CDR3 nucleotides: TGTGCCTGGAGCCTAGCGGGGGGGCAAGAGACCCAGTACTTC.

The sample holds one count of this clone. V gene TRBV3-1 (or the pseudogene TRBV3-2) combines with J gene TRBJ2-3; 13 nucleotides line up with TRBD2. The CDR3 consists of 17 residues. V lost 4 bases to trimming and J lost 1 base; unmatched junction nucleotides: 5. Germline V lookup: CDR1 LGHDT, CDR2 YNNKEL (reference sequence). The CDR3 coding sequence is TGTGCCAGCAGCCTTGGACTAGCGGGGGCCGGCACAGATACGCAGTATTTT. Amino acids: CASSLGLAGAGTDTQYF.

The genes are TRBV6-5 and TRBJ1-5; TRBD1 matches 8 bases. The V and J ends lost 9 bases and 0 bases, in that order; junction bases with no gene match: 4. The CDR3 is made up of 14 amino acids. Per germline, CDR1 MNHEY and CDR2 SVGAGI. CDR3 in DNA: TGTGCCAGTCAGGGGGCGGATAGCAATCAGCCCCAGCATTTT. This translates into CASQGADSNQPQHF.

V gene TRBV12-5 combines with J gene TRBJ1-5; D possibly corresponds to TRBD1 (6 bases). Germline CDR1 and CDR2: LGHNT and FRNRAP. The CDR3 is made up of 13 amino acids. Trimming stripped 5 bases from V and 4 bases from J, with 9 bases between. CDR3 amino acids: CASGGGGNQPQHF. CDR3 DNA: TGTGCTAGTGGTGGGGGCGGGAATCAGCCCCAGCATTTT.

DNA of the CDR3: TGTGCCAGCAGCCCTTCGGAGAGCTCCTATAATTCACCCCTCCACTTT. It yields the protein CASSPSESSYNSPLHF. The V call is TRBV7-8, the J call TRBJ1-6; D is unresolved. This CDR3 has 16 amino acids. Trimming took off 5 bases at V and 0 bases at J, with 11 bases between the two ends. CDR1 and CDR2 from the germline V gene are SGHVS and FQNEAQ.

This clone was seen more than once but under ten times. As the CDR3 is not closed by the conserved phenylalanine or tryptophan, this likely results from a read error. The chain has TRBV29-1 and TRBJ1-6; D perhaps matches TRBD1 (5 bases). Trimming removed 1 base at V and 9 bases at J, with 19 bases between. The CDR3 spans 16 residues. Germline lookup yields CDR1 SQVTM and CDR2 ANQGSEA. CDR3: CSVEVRGRACSSPLHI. DNA for the CDR3: TGCAGCGTTGAAGTAAGGGGCAGGGCGTGTAGTTCACCCCTCCACATT.

This chain links TRBV2 with TRBJ1-1, with D unresolved. This CDR3 has 15 residues. Deletions cut 6 bases from V and 0 bases from J, with 14 bases between. CDR1 and CDR2 from the germline V gene are SNHLY and FYNNEI. This chain's CDR3 is CASRASNIMNTEAFF. The CDR3 coding sequence is TGTGCCAGCAGGGCTAGTAACATTATGAACACTGAAGCTTTCTTT.

The chain links TRBV27 to TRBJ2-2, with 11 bases lining up with TRBD1. The length of the CDR3 is 20 residues. Germline-derived CDR1 and CDR2 are MNHEY and SMNVEV (reference sequence). V shed 5 bases and J 3 bases; nucleotides not matched to a gene: 17. The CDR3 spells CASSQPNKRTGGIYTGELFF. In DNA, the CDR3 is TGTGCCAGCAGTCAACCGAACAAACGGACAGGGGGCATATACACCGGGGAGCTGTTTTTT.

The gene calls are TRBV5-4 and TRBJ2-5; no definite D call. V was cut by 0 bases and J by 2 bases, with 5 bases left in between. The CDR3 has 13 amino acids. Germline CDR1 is SGHNT and CDR2 is YYREEE (reference sequence). The CDR3 sequence: CASSLVTQETQYF. CDR3 coding DNA: TGTGCCAGCAGCTTGGTTACACAAGAGACCCAGTACTTC. Variable domain in full (rest from reference TRBV5-4 and TRBJ2-5): ETGVTQSPTHLIKTRGQQVTLRCSSQSGHNTVSWYQQALGQGPQFIFQYYREEENGRGNFPPRFSGLQFPNYSSELNVNALELDDSALYLCASSLVTQETQYFGPGTRLLVL.

V and J are TRBV11-2 and TRBJ1-6, with 8 nucleotides matching TRBD1. The germline CDR1 and CDR2 sequences are SGHAT and FQNNGV. Trimming at V came to 5 bases and at J to 2 bases, leaving 5 bases not matched to a gene. The CDR3 sequence is 16 residues long. Written as DNA, the CDR3 is TGTGCCAGCAGCGTTCGGACAGGGACCTATAATTCACCCCTCCACTTT. Translating it yields CASSVRTGTYNSPLHF.

This clone was picked up one time. The V call is TRBV12-3 or TRBV12-4, the J call TRBJ2-1, with D perhaps TRBD2 (5 bases). The V end was cut by 4 bases, the J end by 8 bases, with 12 bases between. The CDR3 is 13 residues long. CDR3 region: CASSYGGRDEQFF. CDR3 nucleotides: TGTGCCAGCAGTTACGGAGGACGGGATGAGCAGTTCTTC.

The chain has TRBV27 and TRBJ2-1; 7 bases map to TRBD2. Germline CDR1 and CDR2: MNHEY and SMNVEV (reference sequence). J lost 10 bases, V lost 8 bases, and 8 bases had no gene match. The CDR3 totals 12 residues. The CDR3 DNA follows: TGTGCCAGCGGGGACTACCCCAGGGAGCAGTTCTTC. Translated, it gives CASGDYPREQFF.

The chain uses TRBV6-5 and TRBJ2-3; D possibly corresponds to TRBD1 (6 bases). CDR1 MNHEY and CDR2 SVGAGI come from the germline V gene. This CDR3 contains 16 residues. V lost 2 bases to trimming and J lost 2 bases, with 14 bases between them. CDR3 nucleotide sequence: TGTGCCAGCAGTTACCCCCGGGACAAATCCACAGATACGCAGTATTTT. Translation gives CASSYPRDKSTDTQYF.

This clone was detected a few times. The CDR3 here is CASSFRNQPQHF. The CDR3, as DNA: TGTGCCAGCAGTTTTAGAAATCAGCCCCAGCATTTT. The chain uses TRBV6-5 and TRBJ1-5; no firm D call. Per germline, CDR1 MNHEY and CDR2 SVGAGI. V gave up 4 bases and J gave up 4 bases, with 5 bases separating them. This CDR3 is built from 12 residues.